This T cell receptor (beta chain) was profiled in a study of T cell repertoires in cytomegalovirus infection. The CDR3 is 12 residues long. Germline V lookup: CDR1 DFQATT, CDR2 SNEGSKA (reference sequence). Trimming took off 5 bases at V and 7 bases at J, with 12 bases between the two ends. TCRdb re-derived calls from the reads in MiXCR, one entry per CDR3 protein. The profile shows roughly 920,000 distinct CDR3 sequences, roughly 30% of them singletons. This clonotype came up many times. The target antigen is unknown. The starting material was cultured CD8+ T cells from PBMCs, obtained from culture after CMV antigen stimulation. This clonotype was obtained from a human donor in good health (CMV status not recorded). Some clones in this sample may be carry-over from other donors' samples. This chain connects TRBV20-1 to TRBJ2-1; a weak D match, TRBD1 (5 bases). For the CDR3, the DNA is TGCAGTGCTGAACCTCCAGGGAATGAGCAGTTCTTC. Translated: CSAEPPGNEQFF.